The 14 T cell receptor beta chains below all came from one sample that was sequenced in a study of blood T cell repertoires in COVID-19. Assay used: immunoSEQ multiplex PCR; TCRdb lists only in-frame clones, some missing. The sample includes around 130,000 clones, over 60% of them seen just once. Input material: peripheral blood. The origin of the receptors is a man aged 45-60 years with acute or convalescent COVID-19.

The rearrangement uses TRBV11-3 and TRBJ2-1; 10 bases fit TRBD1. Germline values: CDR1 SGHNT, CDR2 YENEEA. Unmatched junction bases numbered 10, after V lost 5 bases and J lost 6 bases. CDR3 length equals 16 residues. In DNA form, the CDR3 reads TGTGCCAGCAGCCTCACTTGGGACAGGGGCTTCAATGAGCAGTTCTTC. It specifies CASSLTWDRGFNEQFF. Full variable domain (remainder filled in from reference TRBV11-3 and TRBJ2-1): EAGVVQSPRYKIIEKKQPVAFWCNPISGHNTLYWYLQNLGQGPELLIRYENEEAVDDSQLPKDRFSAERLKGVDSTLKIQPAELGDSAVYLCASSLTWDRGFNEQFFGPGTRLTVL.

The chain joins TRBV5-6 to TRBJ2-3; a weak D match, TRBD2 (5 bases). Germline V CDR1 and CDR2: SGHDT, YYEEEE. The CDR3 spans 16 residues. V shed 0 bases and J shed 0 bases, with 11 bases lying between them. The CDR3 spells CASSLAAGGSTDTQYF. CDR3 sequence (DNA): TGTGCCAGCAGCTTGGCGGCCGGCGGGAGCACAGATACGCAGTATTTT.

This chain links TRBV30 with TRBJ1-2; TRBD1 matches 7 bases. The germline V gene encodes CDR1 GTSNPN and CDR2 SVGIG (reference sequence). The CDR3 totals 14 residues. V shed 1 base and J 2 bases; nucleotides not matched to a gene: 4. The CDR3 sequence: CAWSDTGVNYGYTF. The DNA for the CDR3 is TGTGCCTGGAGTGATACAGGGGTAAACTATGGCTACACCTTC.

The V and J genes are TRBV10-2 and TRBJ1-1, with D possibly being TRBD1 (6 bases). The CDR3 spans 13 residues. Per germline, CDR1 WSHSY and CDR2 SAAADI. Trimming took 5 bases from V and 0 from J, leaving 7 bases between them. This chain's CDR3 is CASSQGLNTEAFF. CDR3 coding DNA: TGCGCCAGCAGTCAGGGGTTGAACACTGAAGCTTTCTTT.

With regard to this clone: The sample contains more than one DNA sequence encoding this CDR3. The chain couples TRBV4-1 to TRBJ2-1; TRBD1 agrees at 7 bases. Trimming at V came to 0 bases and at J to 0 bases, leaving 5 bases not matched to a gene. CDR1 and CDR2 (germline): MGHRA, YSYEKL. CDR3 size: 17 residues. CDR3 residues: CASSQDGRGSSYNEQFF. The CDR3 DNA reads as TGCGCCAGCAGCCAAGATGGCAGGGGGAGCTCCTACAATGAGCAGTTCTTC.

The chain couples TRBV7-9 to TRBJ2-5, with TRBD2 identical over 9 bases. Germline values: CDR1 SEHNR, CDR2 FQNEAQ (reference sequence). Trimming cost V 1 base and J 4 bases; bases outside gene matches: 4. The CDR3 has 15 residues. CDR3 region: CASSLGGGAGETQYF. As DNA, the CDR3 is TGTGCCAGCAGCTTAGGCGGGGGGGCAGGAGAGACCCAGTACTTC. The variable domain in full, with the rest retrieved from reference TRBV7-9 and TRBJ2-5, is DTGVSQNPRHKITKRGQNVTFRCDPISEHNRLYWYRQTLGQGPEFLTYFQNEAQLEKSRLLSDRFSAERPKGSFSTLEIQRTEQGDSAMYLCASSLGGGAGETQYFGPGTRLLVL.

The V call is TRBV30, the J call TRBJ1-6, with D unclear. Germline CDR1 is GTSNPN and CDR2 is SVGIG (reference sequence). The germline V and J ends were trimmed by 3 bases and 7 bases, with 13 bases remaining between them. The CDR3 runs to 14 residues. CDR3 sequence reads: CAWRGREENSPLHF. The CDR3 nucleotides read TGTGCCTGGAGGGGAAGGGAGGAAAATTCACCCCTCCACTTT.

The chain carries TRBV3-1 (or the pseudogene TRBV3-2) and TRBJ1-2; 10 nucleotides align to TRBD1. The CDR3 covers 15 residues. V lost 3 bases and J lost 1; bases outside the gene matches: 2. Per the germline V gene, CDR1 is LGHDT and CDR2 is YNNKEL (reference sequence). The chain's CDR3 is CASSHRTGGNYGYTF. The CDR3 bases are TGTGCCAGCAGCCATAGGACAGGGGGTAACTATGGCTACACCTTC.

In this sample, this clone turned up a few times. The CDR3 spells CASSMRGEAFF. CDR3 sequence (DNA): TGTGCCAGCAGTATGCGGGGTGAAGCTTTCTTT. The chain employs TRBV6-5 and TRBJ1-1; D unresolved. This CDR3 is 11 amino acids long. CDR1 MNHEY and CDR2 SVGAGI come from the germline V gene. Trimming removed 5 bases from V and 7 bases from J, with 8 bases in between.

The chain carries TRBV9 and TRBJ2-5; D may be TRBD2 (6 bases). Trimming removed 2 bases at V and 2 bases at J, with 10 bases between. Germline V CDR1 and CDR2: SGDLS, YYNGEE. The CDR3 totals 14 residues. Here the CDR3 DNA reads TGTGCCAGCAGCGTTGGGGGGAGGCAAGAGACCCAGTACTTC. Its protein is CASSVGGRQETQYF. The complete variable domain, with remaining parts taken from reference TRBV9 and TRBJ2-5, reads DSGVTQTPKHLITATGQRVTLRCSPRSGDLSVYWYQQSLDQGLQFLIQYYNGEERAKGNILERFSAQQFPDLHSELNLSSLELGDSALYFCASSVGGRQETQYFGPGTRLLVL.

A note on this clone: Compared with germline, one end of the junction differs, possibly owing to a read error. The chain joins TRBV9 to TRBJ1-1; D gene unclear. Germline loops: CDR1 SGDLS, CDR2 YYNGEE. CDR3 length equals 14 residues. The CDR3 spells CANSVGVMNTEAFF. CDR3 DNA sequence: TGTGCCAACAGCGTAGGAGTAATGAACACTGAAGCTTTCTTT.

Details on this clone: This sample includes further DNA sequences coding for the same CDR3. In DNA form, the CDR3 reads TGTGCCAGCAGCCAACTCCCCGGGAACACTGAAGCTTTCTTT. This gives the protein CASSQLPGNTEAFF. The chain links TRBV3-1 (or the pseudogene TRBV3-2) to TRBJ1-1; D call uncertain. The CDR3 loop spans 14 amino acids. CDR1 LGHDT and CDR2 YNNKEL come from the germline V gene (reference sequence). V was trimmed by 2 bases and J by 1 base, leaving 8 bases between them.

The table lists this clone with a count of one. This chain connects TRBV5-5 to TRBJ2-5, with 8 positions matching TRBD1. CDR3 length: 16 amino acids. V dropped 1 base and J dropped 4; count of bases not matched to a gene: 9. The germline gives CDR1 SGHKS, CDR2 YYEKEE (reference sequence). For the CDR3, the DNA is TGTGCCAGCAGCTTGAGTCAGGGGGCTGGCGGAGAGACCCAGTACTTC. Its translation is CASSLSQGAGGETQYF. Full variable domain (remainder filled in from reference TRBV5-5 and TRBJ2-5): DAGVTQSPTHLIKTRGQQVTLRCSPISGHKSVSWYQQVLGQGPQFIFQYYEKEERGRGNFPDRFSARQFPNYSSELNVNALLLGDSALYLCASSLSQGAGGETQYFGPGTRLLVL.

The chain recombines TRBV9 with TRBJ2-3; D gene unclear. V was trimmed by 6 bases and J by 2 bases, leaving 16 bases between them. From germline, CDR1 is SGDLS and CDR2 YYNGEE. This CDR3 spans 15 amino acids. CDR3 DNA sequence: TGTGCCAGCAACCCGAAACTGGAGTACACAGATACGCAGTATTTT. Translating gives CASNPKLEYTDTQYF.